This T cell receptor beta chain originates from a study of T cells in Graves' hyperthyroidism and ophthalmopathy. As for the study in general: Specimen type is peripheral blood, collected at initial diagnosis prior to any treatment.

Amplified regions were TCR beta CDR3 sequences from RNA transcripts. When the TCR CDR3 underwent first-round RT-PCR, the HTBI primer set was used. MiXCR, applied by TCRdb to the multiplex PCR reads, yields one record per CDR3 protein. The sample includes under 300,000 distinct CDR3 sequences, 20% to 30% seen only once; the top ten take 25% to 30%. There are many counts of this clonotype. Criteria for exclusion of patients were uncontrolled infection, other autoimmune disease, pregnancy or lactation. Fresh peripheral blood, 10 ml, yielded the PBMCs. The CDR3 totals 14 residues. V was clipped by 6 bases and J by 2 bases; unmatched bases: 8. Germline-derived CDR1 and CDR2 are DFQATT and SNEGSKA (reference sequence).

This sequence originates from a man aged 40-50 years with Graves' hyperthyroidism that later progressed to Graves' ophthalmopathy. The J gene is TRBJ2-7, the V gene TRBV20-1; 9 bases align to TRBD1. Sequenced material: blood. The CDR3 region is CSATPGQGTYEQYF. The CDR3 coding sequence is TGCAGTGCCACTCCGGGACAGGGAACCTACGAGCAGTACTTC.